A selection of T cell receptor beta chains follows, all from one sample in a study of graft-versus-host responses after intestinal transplantation. TCRdb keeps only in-frame clones here, not all; method: immunoSEQ multiplex PCR. The sample includes about 8,100 clones, 55% to 75% seen only once; the top ten take 8.5% to 10%. Material: ileum tissue, obtained around 440 days after transplant. The source of these receptors is a human patient who received an intestinal transplant, so some T cells may come from the graft donor. CDR3s include the opening cysteine and the closing phenylalanine or tryptophan. The D gene is left open where the match is weak. Clone size is not always given. Where it is, it says once, few, many or a class for expanded clones.

J gene,clone size,V gene,D gene,CDR3 DNA,CDR3 protein
TRBJ2-3,-,TRBV2,TRBD2,TGTGCCAGCAGCGTACTAGCGGGGGGGAAAGATACGCAGTATTTT,CASSVLAGGKDTQYF
TRBJ1-6,medium-sized,TRBV2,-,TGTGCCAGCAGTGAAGCGTCAGGGTGGTCACCCCTCCACTTT,CASSEASGWSPLHF
TRBJ1-6,few,TRBV7-6,TRBD1,TGTGCCAGCAGCTTGGGACAGGGGAAGCTGATGCCTCGGGGGAATTCACCCCTCCACTTT,CASSLGQGKLMPRGNSPLHF
TRBJ2-3,-,TRBV28,TRBD2,TGTGCCAGCAGTTTAGCTAGCGGGGGCACAGATACGCAGTATTTT,CASSLASGGTDTQYF
TRBJ1-1,-,TRBV4-1,-,TGCGCCAGCAGCCAAGAACGGGGGGCGAGGCCTGAAGCTTTCTTT,CASSQERGARPEAFF
TRBJ2-5,-,TRBV6-6,TRBD2,TGTGCCAGCAGTTATCCGGGACTAGCGGAAGAGACCCAGTACTTC,CASSYPGLAEETQYF
TRBJ1-4,few,TRBV5-4,-,TGTGCCAGCAGCTTAGGGGCGGGGACTAATGAAAAACTGTTTTTT,CASSLGAGTNEKLFF
TRBJ1-5,-,TRBV19,TRBD1,TGTGCCACCACGGACAGGGGCTCCTCTCACTCGATTCAGCCCCAGCATTTT,CATTDRGSSHSIQPQHF
TRBJ2-2,-,TRBV6-1,-,TGTGCCAGCAGTTTGGGCACCGGGGAGCTGTTTTTT,CASSLGTGELFF
TRBJ2-2,-,TRBV30,-,TGTGCCTGCAGGGACCCCGGGGAGCTGTTTTTT,CACRDPGELFF
TRBJ1-2,-,TRBV27,-,TGTGCCAGCAGTTCGATCGGGACCGACTATGGCTACACCTTC,CASSSIGTDYGYTF
TRBJ1-1,few,TRBV6-5,TRBD1,TGTGCCAGCAGTCGGACAGGGGGCACTGAAGCTTTCTTT,CASSRTGGTEAFF
TRBJ1-2,-,TRBV7-2,TRBD1,TGTGCCAGCAGCTTAGATTCTGTTACCAGGGGGGCCTATGGCTACACCTTC,CASSLDSVTRGAYGYTF
TRBJ2-5,-,TRBV2,-,TGTGCCAGCAGTGGGGACGGGCAAGAGACCCAGTACTTC,CASSGDGQETQYF
TRBJ1-5,once,TRBV11-3,-,TGTGCCAGCAGCCTATGGGAACGTACCCATAAGCGTGGTCAGCCCCAGCATTTT,CASSLWERTHKRGQPQHF
TRBJ1-5,-,TRBV30,-,TGTGCCTGGAGTTCGGGAGGCCATCAGCCCCAGCATTTT,CAWSSGGHQPQHF
TRBJ2-5,-,TRBV4-1,-,TGCGCCAGCAGCCCGGAAGGGGTTCAGGAAGAGACCCAGTACTTC,CASSPEGVQEETQYF
TRBJ2-2,few,TRBV2,-,TGTGCCAGCAGCCCAGGGAACACCGGGGAGCTGTTTTTT,CASSPGNTGELFF
TRBJ1-4,-,TRBV4-3,-,TGCGCCAGCAGCCAAGATATGGGTGCAACTAATGAAAAACTGTTTTTT,CASSQDMGATNEKLFF
TRBJ2-3,-,TRBV5-4,-,TGTGCCAGCAGCCCGACGGGGGACCGTGTCACAGATACGCAGTATTTT,CASSPTGDRVTDTQYF
TRBJ1-2,-,TRBV19,-,TGTGCCAGTGGAAAGCCGACCGATGACAGGATCTATGGCTACACCTTC,CASGKPTDDRIYGYTF
TRBJ1-6,few,TRBV18,-,TGTGCCAGCTCACCATCCGGGTACGGTTCACCCCTCCACTTT,CASSPSGYGSPLHF
TRBJ2-5,few,TRBV7-8,-,TGTGCCAGCAGCTACGACAGGGAGGAGGGCCAAGAGACCCAGTACTTC,CASSYDREEGQETQYF
TRBJ1-4,few,TRBV5-1,-,TGCGCCAGCAGCTTGGGCCCCGGGACAACTAATGAAAAACTGTTTTTT,CASSLGPGTTNEKLFF
TRBJ1-4,-,TRBV6-6,TRBD1,TGTGCCAGCAGACTACAGGGGGCGCTTGAAAAACTGTTTTTT,CASRLQGALEKLFF
TRBJ2-5,-,TRBV5-4,TRBD1,TGTGCCAGCAGCTTGCGTGTGTTGACAGGGATGTTCCAAGAGACCCAGTACTTC,CASSLRVLTGMFQETQYF
TRBJ2-2,few,TRBV28,TRBD2,TGTGCCAGCAGTACTAATGCGGGAGCCGGGGAGCTGTTTTTT,CASSTNAGAGELFF
TRBJ1-1,-,TRBV28,-,TGTGCCAGTTCCGGGGTCTTGAACACTGAAGCTTTCTTT,CASSGVLNTEAFF
TRBJ1-2,once,TRBV7-6,TRBD1,TGTGCCAGCAGCCCGGGACAGGGGATCTATGGCTACACCTTC,CASSPGQGIYGYTF
TRBJ2-1,few,TRBV29-1,TRBD2,TGCAGCGTTGAACGGGGGACTAGCGGCTACAATGAGCAGTTCTTC,CSVERGTSGYNEQFF